Below are 17 T cell receptor beta chains sequenced from a single sample in a study of cytomegalovirus exposure and HLA in healthy donors. It was with 60 Vbeta and 13 Jbeta primers that the PCR ran. The protocol was immunoSEQ multiplex PCR, while the TCRdb copy is restricted to in-frame clones and leaves out a portion. The sample yields approximately 85,000 clones, roughly 77% seen once. Specimen: PBMCs. The origin of the receptors is a man younger than 40 in good health and CMV-seronegative.

The chain has TRBV7-3 and TRBJ2-5; 7 bases match TRBD1. Trimming removed 5 bases from V and 2 bases from J; junction bases left unmatched: 5. The germline CDR1 and CDR2 sequences are SGHTA and FQGTGA. The CDR3 sequence is 14 residues long. The CDR3 region is CASSQGTEQETQYF. DNA of the CDR3: TGTGCCAGCAGCCAAGGGACAGAGCAAGAGACCCAGTACTTC.

This chain joins TRBV7-3 and TRBJ2-5; TRBD1 matches at 10 bases. This CDR3 is 16 amino acids long. CDR1 is SGHTA, CDR2 FQGTGA, per germline. With V trimmed by 1 base and J by 4 bases, 6 bases remained unmatched. Written as DNA, the CDR3 is TGTGCCAGCAGCTTAAGCCGGGACAGGGGAGCAGAGACCCAGTACTTC. Its protein product is CASSLSRDRGAETQYF.

The rearrangement joins TRBV2 to TRBJ2-7; 7 nucleotides align to TRBD2. The CDR3 runs 12 residues. V was clipped by 7 bases and J by 2 bases; unmatched bases: 2. Germline V gene sequence: CDR1 SNHLY, CDR2 FYNNEI. As DNA, the CDR3 is TGTGCCAGCACGGGGGGAGCCTACGAGCAGTACTTC. Its translation: CASTGGAYEQYF.

The V gene is TRBV30, the J gene TRBJ2-7; TRBD1 is a possible D gene (6 bases). The germline CDR1 and CDR2 sequences are GTSNPN and SVGIG (reference sequence). The CDR3 loop spans 14 amino acids. V lost 1 base and J 6 bases, leaving 16 bases between the germline ends. The CDR3 sequence: CAWSGPGALGEQYF. The CDR3, as DNA: TGTGCCTGGAGTGGGCCAGGGGCTTTGGGCGAGCAGTACTTC.

The chain uses TRBV30 and TRBJ1-2, with D perhaps matching TRBD1 (6 bases). CDR3 length equals 15 residues. Trimming took 0 bases from V and 6 from J, leaving 17 bases between them. CDR1 is GTSNPN and CDR2 is SVGIG in the germline V gene (reference sequence). CDR3 sequence (DNA): TGTGCCTGGAGTGTGCGGGGGGCGCAAGTCCATGGCTACACCTTC. This encodes CAWSVRGAQVHGYTF.

This chain uses TRBV6-5 with TRBJ2-5; the match to TRBD2 covers 9 bases. CDR1 is MNHEY and CDR2 is SVGAGI in the germline V gene. The J segment lost 2 bases and the V segment lost 0 bases, leaving 4 bases of the junction unmatched. This CDR3 region has 16 residues. The CDR3, as DNA: TGTGCCAGCAGTTACTCAGGCACTAGCGGGCAAGAGACCCAGTACTTC. This sequence encodes CASSYSGTSGQETQYF.

There are a few counts of this clone. V is TRBV5-6 and J is TRBJ2-3; 12 nucleotides align to TRBD2. Germline V CDR1 and CDR2: SGHDT, YYEEEE. CDR3 length: 17 residues. Unmatched junction bases numbered 12, after V lost 4 bases and J lost 6 bases. CDR3 sequence: CASSPTGLAGWRDTQYF. The CDR3, as DNA: TGTGCCAGCAGCCCGACGGGACTAGCGGGCTGGAGGGATACGCAGTATTTT.

The chain has TRBV25-1 and TRBJ2-3, with 11 nucleotides matching TRBD2. The CDR3 is 15 amino acids. Trimming cost V 4 bases and J 9 bases; bases outside gene matches: 9. Germline CDR1 reads MGHDK; CDR2 reads SYGVNS. CDR3: CASSGRRLAGQTQYF. The CDR3 region has the DNA TGTGCCAGCAGTGGACGTAGACTAGCGGGGCAAACGCAGTATTTT. Using reference TRBV25-1 and TRBJ2-3 for the parts outside the CDR3, the full variable domain is EADIYQTPRYLVIGTGKKITLECSQTMGHDKMYWYQQDPGMELHLIHYSYGVNSTEKGDLSSESTVSRIRTEHFPLTLESARPSHTSQYLCASSGRRLAGQTQYFGPGTRLTVL.

This clone was counted between two and nine times. The chain couples TRBV9 to TRBJ2-1, with D possibly TRBD1 on 6 matching bases. The CDR3 contains 15 residues. V lost 0 bases, J lost 4 bases, and 11 bases lay in between. Germline CDR1 reads SGDLS; CDR2 reads YYNGEE. The CDR3 region is CASSVDPGHYNEQFF. CDR3 sequence (DNA): TGTGCCAGCAGCGTAGATCCGGGACATTACAATGAGCAGTTCTTC.

This clone was detected many times. CDR3 nucleotide sequence: TGTGCCAGCAGTTTACGGGCTAATGAAAAACTGTTTTTT. Translated: CASSLRANEKLFF. This chain uses TRBV28 with TRBJ1-4; no clear D. The V gene's germline CDR1 is MDHEN and CDR2 SYDVKM. CDR3 length: 13 residues. The germline V and J ends were trimmed by 2 bases and 3 bases, with 4 bases remaining between them.

This rearrangement joins TRBV7-2 to TRBJ1-1; TRBD1 agrees at 12 bases. This CDR3 is built from 15 residues. Germline lookup yields CDR1 SGHTA and CDR2 FQGNSA. V was pared by 1 base and J by 5 bases, with 2 bases of the junction left unmatched. CDR3 protein: CASSLVGQGATEAFF. CDR3 nucleotides: TGTGCCAGCAGCTTAGTGGGACAGGGGGCTACTGAAGCTTTCTTT.

The chain joins TRBV7-8 to TRBJ1-2; a weak D match, TRBD1 (6 bases). The CDR3 sequence is 12 residues long. Trimming pared 3 bases from V and 8 bases from J, leaving 10 bases between. Germline CDR1 reads SGHVS; CDR2 reads FQNEAQ. This CDR3 is CASSLEGGGYTF. CDR3 nucleotides: TGTGCCAGCAGCTTGGAGGGGGGGGGCTACACCTTC.

This chain links TRBV6-6 with TRBJ2-2, with 9 bases that match TRBD1. Germline CDR1 and CDR2: MNHNY and SVGAGI (reference sequence). The CDR3 loop spans 15 amino acids. The J segment lost 0 bases and the V segment lost 6 bases, leaving 2 bases of the junction unmatched. The CDR3 reads CASRGTGSNTGELFF. In DNA form, the CDR3 reads TGTGCCAGCAGGGGGACAGGGTCGAACACCGGGGAGCTGTTTTTT.

Concerning this clone itself: Distinct nucleotide sequences in the sample also encode this CDR3. The chain recombines TRBV4-1 with TRBJ2-7; 7 bases are a match to TRBD1. The V gene's germline CDR1 is MGHRA and CDR2 YSYEKL. This CDR3 has 19 residues. The V gene end was trimmed by 4 bases and the J gene end by 1 base; junction bases not matched to a gene: 19. The CDR3 loop reads CASSRPPGEQGRYSYEQYF. For the CDR3, the DNA is TGCGCCAGCAGCCGGCCACCCGGGGAACAGGGGCGGTATTCCTACGAGCAGTACTTC.

J is TRBJ2-3 and V is TRBV5-1; 8 nucleotides agree with TRBD2. The CDR3 is made up of 16 amino acids. With 3 bases clipped from V and 1 base from J, the junction kept 7 bases outside the gene matches. CDR1 and CDR2 from the germline V gene are SGHRS and YFSETQ. Written as DNA, the CDR3 is TGCGCCAGCAGCTCCCCGCCCGGGAGGGGCACAGATACGCAGTATTTT. It codes for CASSSPPGRGTDTQYF.

The chain employs TRBV5-1 and TRBJ1-2, with D maybe TRBD1 (6 bases). Germline loops: CDR1 SGHRS, CDR2 YFSETQ. Trimming stripped 4 bases from V and 1 base from J, with 11 bases between. The CDR3 sequence is 14 residues long. CDR3 nucleotides: TGCGCCAGCAGCCGGGACACATATAACTATGGCTACACCTTC. Amino acids: CASSRDTYNYGYTF.

The chain carries TRBV5-4 and TRBJ2-7; the match to TRBD2 covers 12 bases. The CDR3 has 17 residues. J lost 3 bases, V lost 4 bases, and 11 bases had no gene match. Germline CDR1 and CDR2: SGHNT and YYREEE (reference sequence). The CDR3 nucleotides read TGTGCCAGCAGCAACTTCCCGACTAGCGGGAGTGGCTACGAGCAGTACTTC. The encoded protein is CASSNFPTSGSGYEQYF. Supplemented by reference TRBV5-4 and TRBJ2-7, the full variable domain reads ETGVTQSPTHLIKTRGQQVTLRCSSQSGHNTVSWYQQALGQGPQFIFQYYREEENGRGNFPPRFSGLQFPNYSSELNVNALELDDSALYLCASSNFPTSGSGYEQYFGPGTRLTVT.